A single T cell receptor (beta chain) is shown here with its context. Its antigen is not known. The V gene lost 3 bases and the J gene lost 5 bases, with 14 bases spanning the gap. The CDR3 extends over 14 amino acids. CDR1 and CDR2 (germline): MDHEN, SYDVKM. Peripheral blood, together with lesional scalp punch biopsies, was collected from alopecia areata patients. The record originates from a study of CD8+ T cells in alopecia areata. Background on the study: Oral tofacitinib (5 to 10 mg twice daily) was administered to treated patients. After 6 to 18 months of tofacitinib, follow-up continued 6 months off drug. Notes on the study in general: Alopecia totalis/universalis scalp especially showed more expanded CD8+ clones than normal scalp.

The authors extracted RNA and reverse transcribed it into cDNA as the sequencing template. Some clones are missing from TCRdb's copy, which holds only in-frame ones; the method was immunoSEQ multiplex PCR. The table lists about 150,000 clones, roughly 44% of them singletons. The sequenced material came from CD4+ T cells sorted from blood. The sequence came from a human donor with alopecia areata. V and J are TRBV28 and TRBJ2-7; TRBD1 might be the D (6 bases). The CDR3 loop is CASSFQGPRNEQYF. The CDR3 DNA reads as TGTGCCAGCAGTTTTCAGGGGCCAAGGAACGAGCAGTACTTC.